This TCR beta chain was profiled in a study of blood T cell repertoires in COVID-19. Across the whole study: Specimens from acute and convalescent COVID-19 originated in the United States, Italy and Spain. PBMCs, B-cell-depleted T cells, or T cells were the source of the cDNA or gDNA that made up the material.

As handled by the study authors: The assay estimated nucleated cells by amplifying reference gene primers. Using immunoSEQ multiplex PCR, the repertoire was profiled, and TCRdb retains in-frame clones only, with some absent. The V and J calls and clone size were taken over from that table, and D and trimming were inferred from the DNA. In the table there are over 600,000 clones, about nine tenths of which are singletons. This receptor was identified in a woman aged 18-30 years with acute or convalescent COVID-19. The sequencing sample was made of peripheral blood.

CDR3 DNA sequence: TGTGCCGGACAAACAGGAGACAATGAGCAGTTCTTC. Amino acids: CAGQTGDNEQFF. The J gene is TRBJ2-1, the V gene TRBV6-6; the D gene is possibly TRBD1 (5 bases). In germline, CDR1 is MNHNY, CDR2 SVGAGI (reference sequence). The CDR3 extends over 12 amino acids. V lost 11 bases to trimming and J lost 5 bases, with 13 bases between them.